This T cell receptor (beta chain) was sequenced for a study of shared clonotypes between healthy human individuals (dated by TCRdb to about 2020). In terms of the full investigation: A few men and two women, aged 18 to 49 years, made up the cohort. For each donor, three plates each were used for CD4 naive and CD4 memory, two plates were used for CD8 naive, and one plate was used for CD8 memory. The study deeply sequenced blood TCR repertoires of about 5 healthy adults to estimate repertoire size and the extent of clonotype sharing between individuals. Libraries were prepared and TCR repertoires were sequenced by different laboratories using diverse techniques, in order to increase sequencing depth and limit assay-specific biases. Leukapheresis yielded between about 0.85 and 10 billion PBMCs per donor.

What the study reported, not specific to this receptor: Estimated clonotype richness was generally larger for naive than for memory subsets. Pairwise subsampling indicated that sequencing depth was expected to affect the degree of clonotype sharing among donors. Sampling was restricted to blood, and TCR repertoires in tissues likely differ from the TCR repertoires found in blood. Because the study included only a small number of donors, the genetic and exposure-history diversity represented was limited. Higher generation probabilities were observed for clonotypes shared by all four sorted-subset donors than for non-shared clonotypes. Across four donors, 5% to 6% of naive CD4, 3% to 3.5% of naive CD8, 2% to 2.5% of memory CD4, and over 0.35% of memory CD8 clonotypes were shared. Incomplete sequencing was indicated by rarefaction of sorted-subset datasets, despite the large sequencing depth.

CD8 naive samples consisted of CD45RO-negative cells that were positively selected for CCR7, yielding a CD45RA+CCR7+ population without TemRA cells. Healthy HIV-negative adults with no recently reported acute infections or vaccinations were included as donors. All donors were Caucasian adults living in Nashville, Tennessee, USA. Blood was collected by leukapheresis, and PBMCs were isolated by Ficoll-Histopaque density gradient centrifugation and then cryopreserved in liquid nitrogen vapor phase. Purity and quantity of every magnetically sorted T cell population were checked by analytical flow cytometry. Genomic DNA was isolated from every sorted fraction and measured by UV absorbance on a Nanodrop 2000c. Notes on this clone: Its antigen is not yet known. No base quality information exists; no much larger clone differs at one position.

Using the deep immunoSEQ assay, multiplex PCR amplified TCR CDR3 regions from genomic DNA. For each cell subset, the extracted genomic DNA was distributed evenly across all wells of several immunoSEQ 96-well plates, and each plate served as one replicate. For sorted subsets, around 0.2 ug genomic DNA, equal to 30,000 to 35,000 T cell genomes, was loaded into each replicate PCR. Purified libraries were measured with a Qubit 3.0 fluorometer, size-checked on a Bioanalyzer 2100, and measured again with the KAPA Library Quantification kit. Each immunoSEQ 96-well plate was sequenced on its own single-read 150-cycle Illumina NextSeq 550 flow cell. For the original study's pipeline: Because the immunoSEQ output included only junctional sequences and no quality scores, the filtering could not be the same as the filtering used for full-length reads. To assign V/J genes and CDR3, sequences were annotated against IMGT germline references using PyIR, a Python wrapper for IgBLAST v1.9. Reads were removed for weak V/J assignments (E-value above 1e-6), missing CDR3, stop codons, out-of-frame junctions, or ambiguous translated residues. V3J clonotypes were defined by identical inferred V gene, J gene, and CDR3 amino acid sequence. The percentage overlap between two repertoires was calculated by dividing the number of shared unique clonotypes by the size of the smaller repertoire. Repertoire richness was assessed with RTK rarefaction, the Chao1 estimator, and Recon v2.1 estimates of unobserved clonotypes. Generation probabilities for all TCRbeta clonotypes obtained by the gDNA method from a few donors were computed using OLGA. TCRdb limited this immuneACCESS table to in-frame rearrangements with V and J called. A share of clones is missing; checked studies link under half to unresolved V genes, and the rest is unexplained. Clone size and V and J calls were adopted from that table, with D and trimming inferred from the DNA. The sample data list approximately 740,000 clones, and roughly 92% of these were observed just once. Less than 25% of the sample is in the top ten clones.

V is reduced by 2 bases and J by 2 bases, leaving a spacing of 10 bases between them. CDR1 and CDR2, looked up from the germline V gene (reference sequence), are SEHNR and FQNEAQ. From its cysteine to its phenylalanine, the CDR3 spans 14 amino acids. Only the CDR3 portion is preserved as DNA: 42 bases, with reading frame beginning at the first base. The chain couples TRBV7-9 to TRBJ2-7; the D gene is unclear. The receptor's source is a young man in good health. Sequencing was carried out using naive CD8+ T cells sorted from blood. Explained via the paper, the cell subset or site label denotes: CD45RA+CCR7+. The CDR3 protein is CASSLSEGPYEQYF. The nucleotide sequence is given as TGTGCCAGCAGCTTATCAGAAGGCCCCTACGAGCAGTACTTC.